These 32 T cell receptor beta chains were all obtained from the same sample, sequenced in a study of blood T cell repertoires in COVID-19. The data were produced by immunoSEQ multiplex PCR, yet TCRdb's version contains in-frame clones alone and is incomplete. The sample includes hundreds of thousands of clones, 80% to 95% of them seen just once. Material: peripheral blood. The receptors come from a man aged 55 to 69 with COVID-19, enrolled during active disease.

CDR3 coding DNA: TGTGCCAGCAGTTCCCAGGACTCCGGAGACTATGGCTACACCTTC. Protein: CASSSQDSGDYGYTF. This sequence joins TRBV27 and TRBJ1-2; no clear D gene. This CDR3 has 15 amino acids. Trimming left V 4 bases short and J 3 bases short, with 15 bases between. Germline V gene data show CDR1 as MNHEY and CDR2 as SMNVEV (reference sequence).

The rearrangement joins TRBV5-1 to TRBJ2-5; 9 nucleotides agree with TRBD2. CDR1 is SGHRS and CDR2 is YFSETQ in the germline V gene. The CDR3 covers 18 residues. J was trimmed by 7 bases and V by 0 bases; bases with no gene match: 16. As DNA, the CDR3 is TGCGCCAGCAGCTTGGCCGGCCTTGGAGCGGGAGGTTTAGGGACCCAGTACTTC. Translation gives CASSLAGLGAGGLGTQYF.

The rearrangement uses TRBV19 and TRBJ1-2; 7 nucleotides agree with TRBD1. Germline V lookup: CDR1 LNHDA, CDR2 SQIVND (reference sequence). V was clipped by 6 bases and J by 4 bases; unmatched bases: 8. The CDR3 runs 14 residues. CDR3 sequence: CASRTTGKAYGYTF. The CDR3, as DNA: TGTGCCAGTAGAACGACAGGGAAGGCCTATGGCTACACCTTC.

The chain employs TRBV10-1 and TRBJ1-1; 10 nucleotides agree with TRBD1. Trimming at V came to 7 bases and at J to 4 bases, leaving 6 bases not matched to a gene. CDR3 length: 14 amino acids. Germline CDR1 reads WNHNN; CDR2 reads SYGVQD (reference sequence). DNA for the CDR3: TGCGCCAGCAATGACGGGACAGGGGTCACTGAAGCTTTCTTT. It codes for CASNDGTGVTEAFF.

The chain couples TRBV29-1 to TRBJ2-1; 9 bases fit TRBD2. With V trimmed by 4 bases and J by 4 bases, 8 bases remained unmatched. The CDR3 consists of 15 residues. In germline, CDR1 is SQVTM, CDR2 ANQGSEA. The CDR3 sequence: CSVGVGGRGYNEQFF. CDR3 sequence (DNA): TGCAGCGTTGGGGTTGGCGGGAGGGGATACAATGAGCAGTTCTTC.

This clone is a singleton in its sample. J is TRBJ2-7 and V is TRBV5-4; the D is unclear. The germline gives CDR1 SGHNT, CDR2 YYREEE (reference sequence). V gave up 6 bases and J gave up 5 bases, with 6 bases separating them. This CDR3 comprises 10 residues. CDR3 sequence: CASTPHEQYF. As DNA, the CDR3 is TGTGCCAGCACCCCTCACGAGCAGTACTTC.

The chain combines TRBV9 with TRBJ2-2, with a weak D call TRBD1 (5 bases). Trimming shortened V by 4 bases and J by 4 bases, and 14 bases separated the two germline ends. The CDR3 consists of 15 residues. Germline loops: CDR1 SGDLS, CDR2 YYNGEE. The CDR3 nucleotides read TGTGCCAGCAGCCAGGGCCGTCCGGGCACCGGGGAGCTGTTTTTT. The encoded protein is CASSQGRPGTGELFF.

As DNA, the CDR3 is TGTGCCAGCAGTAGAAGACAGGCGCTACGAACTGAAGCTTTCTTT. Translation: CASSRRQALRTEAFF. This chain links TRBV2 with TRBJ1-1, with a possible D match to TRBD1 (6 bases). Trimming pared 5 bases from V and 5 bases from J, leaving 18 bases between. Germline V lookup: CDR1 SNHLY, CDR2 FYNNEI. CDR3 length: 15 residues.

The CDR3, as DNA: TGCGCCAGCAATATGAGGGCGGGGAACACTGAAGCTTTCTTT. It yields the protein CASNMRAGNTEAFF. This chain joins TRBV5-1 and TRBJ1-1; D ambiguous. The CDR3 is made up of 14 amino acids. The germline V gene encodes CDR1 SGHRS and CDR2 YFSETQ. Trimming took 6 bases from V and 1 from J, leaving 13 bases between them.

J is TRBJ2-1 and V is TRBV4-1; 12 positions agree with TRBD2. After removal of 5 bases from V and 4 bases from J, the junction contained 6 bases not matched to a gene. The CDR3 is 16 amino acids. Germline V gene sequence: CDR1 MGHRA, CDR2 YSYEKL. CDR3 nucleotide sequence: TGCGCCAGCAGCTGGACTAGCGGGGTGGGATACAATGAGCAGTTCTTC. This translates into CASSWTSGVGYNEQFF.

This chain joins TRBV6-5 and TRBJ1-4; the match to TRBD1 covers 9 bases. The CDR3 is 14 amino acids. Unmatched junction bases numbered 7, after V lost 4 bases and J lost 10 bases. Germline V gene lookup returns CDR1 MNHEY and CDR2 SVGAGI. As DNA, the CDR3 is TGTGCCAGCAGTTTTACAGGGGGCAACGGAAAACTGTTTTTT. Amino acid sequence: CASSFTGGNGKLFF.

The genes are TRBV5-5 and TRBJ2-3; 8 bases match TRBD2. The V gene end was trimmed by 4 bases and the J gene end by 2 bases; junction bases not matched to a gene: 6. In germline, CDR1 is SGHKS, CDR2 YYEKEE (reference sequence). The CDR3 is made up of 15 amino acids. As DNA, the CDR3 is TGTGCCAGCAGCCAAACTAGCGGACCCACAGATACGCAGTATTTT. This codes for CASSQTSGPTDTQYF.

The rearrangement joins TRBV7-9 to TRBJ1-1; D is possibly TRBD1 (6 bases). Germline V lookup: CDR1 SEHNR, CDR2 FQNEAQ (reference sequence). Trimming took off 4 bases at V and 3 bases at J, with 15 bases between the two ends. The CDR3 totals 15 residues. CDR3 region: CASSSYRVGYTEAFF. CDR3 nucleotide sequence: TGTGCCAGCAGCTCTTACAGGGTGGGTTACACTGAAGCTTTCTTT.

The chain has TRBV23-1 and TRBJ1-2, with D perhaps matching TRBD1 (6 bases). TRBV23-1 is noted as an ORF with a role that remains uncertain. The CDR3 contains 14 residues. V lost 2 bases, J lost 5 bases, and 12 bases lay in between. The CDR3 sequence: CASSQRRTDYGYTF. The CDR3 coding sequence is TGCGCCAGCAGTCAACGGCGGACAGATTATGGCTACACCTTC.

The CDR3 region is CASTGQGNTEAFF. CDR3 sequence (DNA): TGTGCCAGCACGGGACAGGGAAACACTGAAGCTTTCTTT. This rearrangement joins TRBV3-1 (or the pseudogene TRBV3-2) to TRBJ1-1; 9 bases are shared with TRBD1. Looked up from germline, CDR1 is LGHDT and CDR2 is YNNKEL (reference sequence). The ends lost 7 bases at V and 2 bases at J; junction bases unmatched: 2. This CDR3 is 13 amino acids long.

The chain links TRBV5-1 to TRBJ2-1, with TRBD2 matching over 7 bases. Germline-derived CDR1 and CDR2 are SGHRS and YFSETQ. Trimming removed 4 bases from V and 4 bases from J; junction bases left unmatched: 8. The CDR3 spans 15 residues. This CDR3 is CASSRSLAEYNEQFF. The CDR3 DNA sequence: TGCGCCAGCAGCCGGAGCCTAGCGGAGTACAATGAGCAGTTCTTC.

The CDR3 DNA sequence: TGTGCCAGCAGCTCAGAGGGGGGGGGATCCTACGAGCAGTACTTC. Its translation is CASSSEGGGSYEQYF. V usage is TRBV5-4 and J usage is TRBJ2-7; D is perhaps TRBD2 (7 bases). The CDR3 is 15 amino acids. Trimming left V 3 bases short and J 1 base short, with 14 bases between. Germline loops: CDR1 SGHNT, CDR2 YYREEE (reference sequence).

The genes are TRBV5-1 and TRBJ1-2; possible D gene TRBD1, 6 bases. V lost 3 bases to trimming and J lost 8 bases, with 14 bases between them. The CDR3 runs 13 residues. CDR1 is SGHRS, CDR2 YFSETQ, per germline. The CDR3: CASSYGQQGGYTF. The CDR3 DNA reads as TGCGCCAGCAGCTACGGACAGCAGGGGGGCTACACCTTC.

This clone has a handful of counts. The V call is TRBV7-9, the J call TRBJ2-3; the match to TRBD2 covers 9 bases. V lost 3 bases and J lost 4; bases outside the gene matches: 2. The CDR3 is 14 residues long. The germline V gene has CDR1 SEHNR and CDR2 FQNEAQ (reference sequence). The DNA for the CDR3 is TGTGCCAGCAGCTTGGGACTAGCCCCAGATACGCAGTATTTT. Translated, it gives CASSLGLAPDTQYF.

The chain's CDR3 is CASSYSGGVRNEQFF. The CDR3 nucleotides are TGTGCCAGCAGCTATAGCGGGGGGGTGCGAAATGAGCAGTTCTTC. This chain joins TRBV7-3 and TRBJ2-1; 11 nucleotides align to TRBD2. Looked up from germline, CDR1 is SGHTA and CDR2 is FQGTGA. Germline trimming cut 4 bases from V and 7 bases from J; bases unmatched to any gene: 6. The CDR3 spans 15 residues.

The gene calls are TRBV12-5 and TRBJ2-4, with no clear D. Germline V CDR1 and CDR2: LGHNT, FRNRAP. The CDR3 is made up of 16 amino acids. V lost 2 bases and J 0 bases, leaving 11 bases between the germline ends. This CDR3 is CASGLCASKAKNIQYF. The CDR3 bases are TGTGCTAGTGGTTTGTGCGCTTCGAAAGCCAAAAACATTCAGTACTTC. Complete variable domain (other parts from reference TRBV12-5 and TRBJ2-4): DARVTQTPRHKVTEMGQEVTMRCQPILGHNTVFWYRQTMMQGLELLAYFRNRAPLDDSGMPKDRFSAEMPDATLATLKIQPSEPRDSAVYFCASGLCASKAKNIQYFGAGTRLSVL.

The chain uses TRBV11-2 and TRBJ2-1; 9 bases align to TRBD1. The germline gives CDR1 SGHAT, CDR2 FQNNGV. There are 14 residues in the CDR3. The V and J ends lost 2 bases and 7 bases, in that order; junction bases with no gene match: 3. The DNA for the CDR3 is TGTGCCAGCAGCTTATCGACAGGGGGGAATGAGCAGTTCTTC. It codes for CASSLSTGGNEQFF.

The J gene is TRBJ1-1, the V gene TRBV28; D possibly corresponds to TRBD1 (6 bases). Germline loops: CDR1 MDHEN, CDR2 SYDVKM. The CDR3 has 16 amino acids. V lost 2 bases, J lost 10 bases, and 23 bases lay in between. CDR3 residues: CASSLSPGVGYEGAFF. The DNA of the CDR3 is TGTGCCAGCAGTTTAAGCCCAGGGGTAGGGTACGAGGGAGCTTTCTTT.

The rearrangement uses TRBV12-3 or TRBV12-4 and TRBJ2-3; the D gene is possibly TRBD2 (5 bases). Trimming pared 5 bases from V and 3 bases from J, leaving 9 bases between. This CDR3 has 13 amino acids. CDR3 residues: CASSQRTTDTQYF. The CDR3, as DNA: TGTGCCAGCAGTCAGAGGACTACAGATACGCAGTATTTT.

This clone was counted between two and nine times. Germline is not matched at one junction end, which may reflect a read error. The chain couples TRBV19 to TRBJ1-1; 9 bases are a match to TRBD1. The CDR3 extends over 14 amino acids. Germline loops: CDR1 LNHDA, CDR2 SQIVND (reference sequence). CDR3 region: CASMGTGSKPDAFF. The DNA for the CDR3 is TGTGCCAGTATGGGGACAGGGAGCAAGCCTGATGCTTTCTTT.

The genes are TRBV3-1 (or the pseudogene TRBV3-2) and TRBJ2-1; 12 positions agree with TRBD2. Losses at the gene ends were 1 base for V and 9 bases for J; bases not matched to a gene: 7. There are 16 residues in the CDR3. Germline-derived CDR1 and CDR2 are LGHDT and YNNKEL (reference sequence). As DNA, the CDR3 is TGTGCCAGCAGCCAAGGTACTAGCGGGAGGATGGGTGAGCAGTTCTTC. Protein sequence: CASSQGTSGRMGEQFF.

V gene TRBV12-3 or TRBV12-4 combines with J gene TRBJ1-1; D is unresolved. The CDR3 runs 13 residues. Trimming removed 1 base at V and 7 bases at J, with 10 bases between. This CDR3 is CASSLGAVYEAFF. For the CDR3, the DNA is TGTGCCAGCAGTTTAGGGGCAGTCTATGAAGCTTTCTTT.

The chain recombines TRBV4-1 with TRBJ1-5; tentatively, D is TRBD1 (5 bases). The CDR3 is made up of 16 amino acids. The V and J ends lost 5 bases and 5 bases respectively, with 19 bases between them. Germline CDR1 reads MGHRA; CDR2 reads YSYEKL. The CDR3 nucleotides read TGCGCCAGCAGCAACGTAAGGGGCAAAAGTTATCAGCCCCAGCATTTT. Encoded protein: CASSNVRGKSYQPQHF.

The chain has TRBV2 and TRBJ1-1, with D maybe TRBD1 (5 bases). Per germline, CDR1 SNHLY and CDR2 FYNNEI. The CDR3 sequence is 13 residues long. The V end was cut by 7 bases, the J end by 11 bases, with 20 bases between. CDR3 bases: TGTGCCAGCACCCTGGGGCAGAGCGCTAAGGCTTTCTTT. Protein: CASTLGQSAKAFF.

The chain links TRBV15 to TRBJ1-1, with D perhaps matching TRBD1 (6 bases). This CDR3 has 17 residues. Germline V gene sequence: CDR1 LNHNV, CDR2 YYDKDF (reference sequence). V gave up 0 bases and J gave up 1 base, with 15 bases separating them. The CDR3 coding sequence is TGTGCCACCAGCAGAGATTACGGGGGCGGGAGGAACACTGAAGCTTTCTTT. Translated: CATSRDYGGGRNTEAFF.

This chain connects TRBV11-2 to TRBJ2-1, with 7 positions matching TRBD1. The CDR3 consists of 14 residues. The V gene end was trimmed by 0 bases and the J gene end by 8 bases; junction bases not matched to a gene: 4. Per germline, CDR1 SGHAT and CDR2 FQNNGV. The CDR3 reads CASSLDGRGYEQFF. The DNA for the CDR3 is TGTGCCAGCAGCTTAGATGGCAGGGGGTATGAGCAGTTCTTC.

This sequence joins TRBV11-2 and TRBJ2-3; 9 nucleotides agree with TRBD2. The V and J ends lost 5 bases and 1 base, in that order; junction bases with no gene match: 7. The CDR3 covers 16 residues. Germline V gene lookup returns CDR1 SGHAT and CDR2 FQNNGV. DNA of the CDR3: TGTGCCAGCAGCGCTTCTGGCGGGGGGGGCACAGATACGCAGTATTTT. Residues: CASSASGGGGTDTQYF.